The 11 T cell receptor beta chains below all came from one sample that was sequenced in a study of CD8 T cells in ankylosing spondylitis. Study outcomes and limitations: What appeared characteristic of ankylosing spondylitis blood was a TCR beta motif of eight highly homologous variants.

These receptors are not linked to any known antigen. From the 5' RACE reads, TCRdb called clonotypes with MiXCR, one entry per CDR3 protein. The sample yields hundreds of thousands of distinct CDR3 sequences, approximately 12% seen once. Sequenced material: blood, either unsorted or a sorted T cell fraction (not recorded which). These TCRs come from a male donor with ankylosing spondylitis.

This clonotype showed up many times. The CDR3 DNA reads TGCAGTGCTCGTGACAGGGGCCCGGAAGGCTACACCTTC. Its protein product is CSARDRGPEGYTF. This chain connects TRBV20-1 to TRBJ1-2; TRBD1 aligns across 8 bases. CDR1 DFQATT and CDR2 SNEGSKA come from the germline V gene (reference sequence). The V segment lost 5 bases and the J segment 8 bases; nucleotides outside the gene matches: 10. This CDR3 has 13 amino acids.

This clonotype showed up many times. The genes are TRBV7-2 and TRBJ2-3; D unresolved. The V gene lost 4 bases and the J gene lost 6 bases, with 8 bases spanning the gap. This CDR3 contains 12 residues. CDR1 is SGHTA, CDR2 FQGNSA, per germline. The CDR3 region is CASSSYGDTQYF. In DNA form, the CDR3 reads TGTGCCAGCAGCTCGTATGGTGATACGCAGTATTTT.

Ten or more counts support this clonotype. The genes are TRBV20-1 and TRBJ2-3; tentatively, D is TRBD2 (6 bases). Germline assignment: CDR1 DFQATT and CDR2 SNEGSKA (reference sequence). The CDR3 spans 13 residues. V was shortened by 7 bases and J by 0 bases, with 11 bases between the two germline ends. The CDR3 reads CSEGGESTDTQYF. CDR3 in DNA: TGCAGTGAAGGCGGGGAGAGCACAGATACGCAGTATTTT.

Worth noting for this clonotype: A read error may produce the germline difference seen at one junction end. CDR3 nucleotide sequence: TGTGCTAGCAAAGACAGACGGGAGACCCAGTACTTC. Amino acids: CASKDRRETQYF. The J gene is TRBJ2-5, the V gene TRBV7-7, with a tentative D call TRBD1 (5 bases). Germline CDR1 and CDR2: SSHAT and FNYEAQ (reference sequence). The CDR3 contains 12 residues.

This clonotype turned up a few times. The gene calls are TRBV7-2 and TRBJ1-6, with 10 positions matching TRBD1. Trimming removed 6 bases from V and 7 bases from J; junction bases left unmatched: 6. The CDR3 loop spans 15 amino acids. Looked up from germline, CDR1 is SGHTA and CDR2 is FQGNSA. The DNA for the CDR3 is TGTGCCAGCAGTTTCAAGGGACAGGGGAATTCACCCCTCCACTTT. The encoded protein is CASSFKGQGNSPLHF.

V is TRBV6-5 and J is TRBJ1-2, with D maybe TRBD1 (6 bases). Germline assignment: CDR1 MNHEY and CDR2 SVGAGI. With 1 base removed from V and 3 bases from J, the gap between germline ends came to 15 bases. The CDR3 loop spans 16 amino acids. CDR3 in DNA: TGTGCCAGCAGTTACTTAACGGGGGGCAGGGACTATGGCTACACCTTC. Amino acids: CASSYLTGGRDYGYTF.

The table lists this clonotype with a few counts. V and J are TRBV4-2 and TRBJ2-5, with D perhaps TRBD2 (5 bases). V was pared by 0 bases and J by 7 bases, with 15 bases between. Per germline, CDR1 LGHNA and CDR2 YNFKEQ. The CDR3 is 15 amino acids. The CDR3 DNA reads TGTGCCAGCAGCCAAGATCGGAATCGAGGGTGGACCCAGTACTTC. This sequence encodes CASSQDRNRGWTQYF.

The chain recombines TRBV28 with TRBJ2-5, with a possible D match to TRBD1 (6 bases). The germline CDR1 and CDR2 sequences are MDHEN and SYDVKM. Trimming took off 2 bases at V and 0 bases at J, with 19 bases between the two ends. CDR3 length: 18 amino acids. The CDR3 coding sequence is TGTGCCAGCAGTTTAGTTTCTTCAGGGGTACGTTACCAAGAGACCCAGTACTTC. Protein sequence: CASSLVSSGVRYQETQYF.

This clonotype was counted a few times. One end of the junction is discordant with germline, which a read error may explain. The chain recombines TRBV7-7 with TRBJ2-1; no firm D call. Per germline, CDR1 SSHAT and CDR2 FNYEAQ (reference sequence). The CDR3 spans 14 residues. The CDR3 DNA is TGTGCTAGCAGCTTAGGGTGGGCCGACAATGAGCAGTTCTTC. It translates to CASSLGWADNEQFF.

The chain uses TRBV18 and TRBJ2-4; the D is unclear. Germline CDR1 is KGHSH and CDR2 is LQKENI. Trimming removed 6 bases at V and 0 bases at J, with 6 bases between. The CDR3 spans 13 residues. The DNA for the CDR3 is TGTGCCAGCTCCGCTGAAGCCAAAAACATTCAGTACTTC. As protein: CASSAEAKNIQYF. Full variable domain (remainder filled in from reference TRBV18 and TRBJ2-4): NAGVMQNPRHLVRRRGQEARLRCSPMKGHSHVYWYRQLPEEGLKFMVYLQKENIIDESGMPKERFSAEFPKEGPSILRIQQVVRGDSAAYFCASSAEAKNIQYFGAGTRLSVL.

This clonotype was recorded at least ten times. The rearrangement links TRBV14 to TRBJ2-3; 9 bases are shared with TRBD1. Losses at the gene ends were 4 bases for V and 3 bases for J; bases not matched to a gene: 8. The CDR3 covers 16 residues. CDR1 is SGHDN, CDR2 FVKESK, per germline. For the CDR3, the DNA is TGTGCCAGCAGCCGTGGCCCGGGACAGGGAACAGATACGCAGTATTTT. This translates into CASSRGPGQGTDTQYF.